The 29 T cell receptor beta chains reported below all come from one sample, sequenced in a study of identical twins. One entry per CDR3 protein, called by TCRdb with MiXCR from the 5' RACE reads. The profile covers a few hundred thousand distinct CDR3 sequences, with around 9.7% appearing a single time and around 7.1% taken by the ten largest. The sample was also reused in another study, on yellow fever vaccine responses in identical twins.

The sequencing input was CD8+ T cells sorted from blood. These receptors all stem from a young woman in good health.

At least ten counts were recorded for this clonotype. The genes are TRBV7-2 and TRBJ2-7; TRBD2 agrees at 7 bases. CDR1 and CDR2 (germline): SGHTA, FQGNSA. V gave up 1 base and J gave up 5 bases; unmatched junction bases: 5. This CDR3 comprises 14 residues. The CDR3 reads CASSLGGLADEQYF. CDR3 nucleotide sequence: TGTGCCAGCAGCTTAGGTGGGCTAGCGGACGAGCAGTACTTC. Supplemented by reference TRBV7-2 and TRBJ2-7, the full variable domain reads GAGVSQSPSNKVTEKGKDVELRCDPISGHTALYWYRQSLGQGLEFLIYFQGNSAPDKSGLPSDRFSAERTGGSVSTLTIQRTQQEDSAVYLCASSLGGLADEQYFGPGTRLTVT.

The chain recombines TRBV2 with TRBJ2-6; D could derive from TRBD1 or TRBD2 (5 bases each). The V gene's germline CDR1 is SNHLY and CDR2 FYNNEI. With 2 bases removed from V and 0 bases from J, the gap between germline ends came to 8 bases. The CDR3 runs to 16 residues. CDR3: CASSERGSSGANVLTF. The CDR3 DNA reads TGTGCCAGCAGTGAACGGGGCAGCTCTGGGGCCAACGTCCTGACTTTC.

In its sample, this clonotype was seen a few times. This chain joins TRBV24-1 and TRBJ1-5, with unresolved D. The V gene's germline CDR1 is KGHDR and CDR2 SFDVKD. V lost 4 bases and J lost 4, with 10 bases in between. CDR3 length: 14 amino acids. CDR3 DNA sequence: TGTGCCACCAGTGAGGCCGGATTAAATCAGCCCCAGCATTTT. It yields the protein CATSEAGLNQPQHF.

At least ten counts were recorded for this clonotype. This chain links TRBV20-1 with TRBJ2-5, with TRBD2 as a possible D gene (5 bases). The CDR3 length is 14 residues. Germline V gene lookup returns CDR1 DFQATT and CDR2 SNEGSKA (reference sequence). The V end lost 0 bases, the J end lost 5 bases, and 13 bases lay between the germline ends. DNA of the CDR3: TGCAGTGCTAGAGACGGGATTACCACGGAGACCCAGTACTTC. Encoded protein: CSARDGITTETQYF.

This clonotype was found many times. The chain joins TRBV28 to TRBJ2-2; no reliable D call. This CDR3 spans 16 amino acids. The V gene's germline CDR1 is MDHEN and CDR2 SYDVKM. The V and J ends lost 8 bases and 3 bases respectively, with 19 bases between them. The CDR3 is CASLSLDGVYTGELFF. CDR3 in DNA: TGTGCCAGCCTGAGCCTGGACGGAGTCTACACCGGGGAGCTGTTTTTT.

The chain links TRBV7-9 to TRBJ2-4, with D unresolved. Between the trimmed V and J ends, which lost 5 bases and 6 bases, there was a span of 20 bases. This CDR3 spans 16 amino acids. Germline CDR1 SEHNR, CDR2 FQNEAQ (reference sequence). In DNA form, the CDR3 reads TGTGCCAGCAGCCCCCCCCTCGGTCAGGCCGCAAACATTCAGTACTTC. Protein product: CASSPPLGQAANIQYF.

The table lists this clonotype with a few counts. The chain carries TRBV7-9 and TRBJ2-7; tentative D call: TRBD1 (6 bases). Germline V gene lookup returns CDR1 SEHNR and CDR2 FQNEAQ (reference sequence). This CDR3 is 16 amino acids long. Trimming removed 5 bases from V and 4 bases from J, with 21 bases in between. This CDR3 reads CASSHATGALNYEQYF. The CDR3, as DNA: TGTGCCAGCAGCCACGCGACAGGAGCGCTGAATTACGAGCAGTACTTC. Filled out from reference TRBV7-9 and TRBJ2-7, the complete variable domain reads DTGVSQNPRHKITKRGQNVTFRCDPISEHNRLYWYRQTLGQGPEFLTYFQNEAQLEKSRLLSDRFSAERPKGSFSTLEIQRTEQGDSAMYLCASSHATGALNYEQYFGPGTRLTVT.

This clonotype was counted ten times or more. V is TRBV5-1 and J is TRBJ2-1, with 7 bases that match TRBD1. V was clipped by 6 bases and J by 1 base; unmatched bases: 4. Germline values: CDR1 SGHRS, CDR2 YFSETQ. The CDR3 has 14 residues. The CDR3 DNA reads as TGCGCCAGCATGAAACAGGGGTCCTACAATGAGCAGTTCTTC. Its protein is CASMKQGSYNEQFF.

DNA of the CDR3: TGTGCCAGTAGTATAGAGGAGGGGGCGGTCTACGAGCAGTACTTC. The encoded protein is CASSIEEGAVYEQYF. The chain is built from TRBV19 and TRBJ2-7; maybe TRBD1 (7 bases). Germline CDR1 and CDR2: LNHDA and SQIVND (reference sequence). Trimming removed 0 bases from V and 3 bases from J, with 12 bases in between. This CDR3 spans 15 amino acids.

This clonotype appeared many times. V gene TRBV6-2 or TRBV6-3 combines with J gene TRBJ2-1; TRBD2 agrees at 11 bases. CDR1 and CDR2 (germline): MNHEY, SVGEGT. J was trimmed by 0 bases and V by 7 bases; bases with no gene match: 11. The length of the CDR3 is 18 residues. The CDR3 sequence: CASTPSVTSGSSYNEQFF. Here the CDR3 DNA reads TGTGCCAGCACCCCCTCCGTAACTAGCGGGAGCTCCTACAATGAGCAGTTCTTC.

The chain uses TRBV28 and TRBJ2-3; 11 bases fit TRBD2. The CDR3 has 16 residues. V shed 5 bases, J shed 4 bases, and the junction held 8 bases outside the gene matches. Germline V gene sequence: CDR1 MDHEN, CDR2 SYDVKM. The CDR3 protein is CASSLVAGGPPDTQYF. The CDR3 coding sequence is TGTGCCAGCAGTCTAGTAGCGGGGGGGCCCCCAGATACGCAGTATTTT.

This clonotype was picked up many times. V gene TRBV14 combines with J gene TRBJ2-4; D is undetermined. Germline values: CDR1 SGHDN, CDR2 FVKESK. Trimming took off 4 bases at V and 0 bases at J, with 7 bases between the two ends. There are 14 residues in the CDR3. CDR3 region: CASSPQIAKNIQYF. CDR3 sequence (DNA): TGTGCCAGCAGCCCACAGATAGCCAAAAACATTCAGTACTTC.

The rearrangement uses TRBV6-2 or TRBV6-3 and TRBJ2-7; D is ambiguous. V was clipped by 6 bases and J by 2 bases, with 8 bases between them. Germline V CDR1 and CDR2: MNHEY, SVGEGT. The CDR3 sequence is 12 residues long. Here the CDR3 DNA reads TGTGCCAGCAGCTACAACACCTACGAGCAGTACTTC. The encoded protein is CASSYNTYEQYF.

This clonotype was observed a handful of times. The chain links TRBV15 to TRBJ2-3, with D perhaps matching TRBD1 or TRBD2 (5 bases each). This CDR3 comprises 14 residues. The germline V gene has CDR1 LNHNV and CDR2 YYDKDF (reference sequence). The V gene lost 7 bases and the J gene lost 0 bases, with 11 bases spanning the gap. DNA for the CDR3: TGTGCCACCACCCCCAGGGACAGCACAGATACGCAGTATTTT. This sequence encodes CATTPRDSTDTQYF.

This clonotype was detected a few times. The rearrangement joins TRBV27 to TRBJ2-1; weak D call: TRBD2 (5 bases). Trimming took off 5 bases at V and 2 bases at J, with 16 bases between the two ends. CDR1 and CDR2 (germline): MNHEY, SMNVEV (reference sequence). The length of the CDR3 is 16 residues. CDR3: CASSPWGEGPYNEQFF. As DNA, the CDR3 is TGTGCCAGCAGTCCCTGGGGAGAAGGCCCCTACAATGAGCAGTTCTTC.

V usage is TRBV6-2 or TRBV6-3 and J usage is TRBJ2-1; D is perhaps TRBD2 (5 bases). Germline lookup yields CDR1 MNHEY and CDR2 SVGEGT. V gave up 6 bases and J gave up 7 bases, with 19 bases separating them. The CDR3 spans 15 residues. As DNA, the CDR3 is TGTGCCAGCAGCATGCTCCGGGATAAAGAGAATGAGCAGTTCTTC. This translates into CASSMLRDKENEQFF.

The CDR3 spells CARCSTQNIRESSYNEQFF. CDR3 DNA: TGTGCCCGCTGTTCTACTCAAAATATCAGGGAGAGCTCCTACAATGAGCAGTTCTTC. The V call is TRBV6-7, the J call TRBJ2-1; D may be TRBD1 or TRBD2 (5 bases each). TRBV6-7 is noted as an ORF with a role that remains uncertain. The CDR3 is 19 amino acids. Trimming pared 11 bases from V and 0 bases from J, leaving 29 bases between.

In this sample, this clonotype turned up many times. V usage is TRBV4-3 and J usage is TRBJ2-2; D may be TRBD1 (5 bases). CDR3 size: 14 residues. The V gene's germline CDR1 is LGHNA and CDR2 YSLEER. V was clipped by 4 bases and J by 3 bases, with 9 bases between them. The CDR3 bases are TGCGCCAGCAGCCCCAGGGTTCACACCGGGGAGCTGTTTTTT. Residues: CASSPRVHTGELFF.

This clonotype showed up just a few times. J is TRBJ2-5 and V is TRBV6-2 or TRBV6-3; TRBD2 matches at 8 bases. This CDR3 region has 13 residues. The germline V gene has CDR1 MNHEY and CDR2 SVGEGT. V lost 10 bases and J lost 0; bases outside the gene matches: 4. DNA for the CDR3: TGTGCCATCGGCGGGAGGAACCAAGAGACCCAGTACTTC. Residues: CAIGGRNQETQYF.

This clonotype was detected ten times or more. The chain uses TRBV4-3 and TRBJ2-2; D unresolved. The CDR3 consists of 15 residues. Germline V gene data show CDR1 as LGHNA and CDR2 as YSLEER. V was cut by 0 bases and J by 1 base, with 6 bases left in between. CDR3 sequence: CASSQDPGNTGELFF. CDR3 DNA: TGCGCCAGCAGCCAAGATCCCGGGAACACCGGGGAGCTGTTTTTT.

This chain links TRBV2 with TRBJ2-3; 12 bases map to TRBD2. V trimming: 6 bases; J trimming: 6 bases; junction bases outside the gene matches: 7. The CDR3 extends over 15 amino acids. Germline CDR1 reads SNHLY; CDR2 reads FYNNEI. CDR3 sequence (DNA): TGTGCCAGCAGCGCTCCTAGCGGGGGGGCGGATACGCAGTATTTT. Protein: CASSAPSGGADTQYF.

This clonotype occurred a few times. J is TRBJ1-2 and V is TRBV7-9, with D possibly TRBD1 on 6 matching bases. This CDR3 contains 12 residues. Germline CDR1 is SEHNR and CDR2 is FQNEAQ (reference sequence). Trimming took off 5 bases at V and 6 bases at J, with 10 bases between the two ends. The CDR3 nucleotides read TGTGCCAGCAGCCTGGGGGCAAATGGCTACACCTTC. Protein product: CASSLGANGYTF.

This clonotype occurred a few times. The chain has TRBV7-9 and TRBJ1-4; possibly TRBD1 for D (5 bases). Trimming cost V 2 bases and J 8 bases, with 15 bases left between them. The CDR3 extends over 15 amino acids. Germline values: CDR1 SEHNR, CDR2 FQNEAQ (reference sequence). CDR3 sequence: CASSLSETEWEKLFF. The CDR3 DNA reads as TGTGCCAGCAGCTTATCGGAGACAGAGTGGGAAAAACTGTTTTTT. Filled out from reference TRBV7-9 and TRBJ1-4, the complete variable domain reads DTGVSQNPRHKITKRGQNVTFRCDPISEHNRLYWYRQTLGQGPEFLTYFQNEAQLEKSRLLSDRFSAERPKGSFSTLEIQRTEQGDSAMYLCASSLSETEWEKLFFGSGTQLSVL.

This clonotype has a count of ten or more. V gene TRBV10-3 combines with J gene TRBJ2-2, with 8 bases fitting TRBD1. CDR1 is ENHRY, CDR2 SYGVKD, per germline. With V trimmed by 10 bases and J by 4 bases, 8 bases remained unmatched. The CDR3 is 14 amino acids. CDR3 loop: CATLDRVVTGELFF. DNA of the CDR3: TGTGCCACTTTGGACAGGGTGGTCACCGGGGAGCTGTTTTTT.

The J gene is TRBJ2-7, the V gene TRBV30; D remains unclear. There are 13 residues in the CDR3. CDR1 GTSNPN and CDR2 SVGIG come from the germline V gene (reference sequence). The V and J ends lost 0 bases and 6 bases respectively, with 12 bases between them. This chain's CDR3 is CAWSVGQEFEQYF. The DNA for the CDR3 is TGTGCCTGGAGTGTCGGTCAGGAGTTCGAGCAGTACTTC.

This clonotype was counted ten times or more. CDR3 protein: CASSTHRGSTDTQYF. The CDR3 region has the DNA TGTGCCAGCAGCACACACAGGGGATCGACAGATACGCAGTATTTT. This chain connects TRBV7-9 to TRBJ2-3; 7 bases are shared with TRBD1. Germline V lookup: CDR1 SEHNR, CDR2 FQNEAQ (reference sequence). The CDR3 consists of 15 residues. Trimming cost V 5 bases and J 3 bases; bases outside gene matches: 8.

This clonotype has ten or more counts. The chain carries TRBV5-1 and TRBJ2-7, with a possible D match to TRBD1 (5 bases). The CDR3 totals 15 residues. The V end was cut by 3 bases, the J end by 0 bases, with 13 bases between. CDR1 is SGHRS and CDR2 is YFSETQ in the germline V gene. CDR3 in DNA: TGCGCCAGCAGCTCGGACGACAGAGCCTCCTACGAGCAGTACTTC. Translating gives CASSSDDRASYEQYF.

This clonotype has more than one count but fewer than ten. The chain carries TRBV3-1 and TRBJ2-7; D remains unclear. The CDR3 is made up of 11 amino acids. Germline V gene sequence: CDR1 LGHDT, CDR2 YNNKEL (reference sequence). Trimming took 4 bases from V and 5 from J, leaving 6 bases between them. The CDR3 sequence: CASSRFHEQYF. CDR3 nucleotide sequence: TGTGCCAGCAGCCGCTTCCACGAGCAGTACTTC.

The chain joins TRBV11-2 to TRBJ2-2; 14 nucleotides agree with TRBD2. CDR3 size: 18 residues. V was clipped by 5 bases and J by 1 base; unmatched bases: 6. The V gene's germline CDR1 is SGHAT and CDR2 FQNNGV. CDR3 coding DNA: TGTGCCAGCAGCCCCGGGACTAGCGGGAGTGGGAACACCGGGGAGCTGTTTTTT. Amino acids: CASSPGTSGSGNTGELFF.